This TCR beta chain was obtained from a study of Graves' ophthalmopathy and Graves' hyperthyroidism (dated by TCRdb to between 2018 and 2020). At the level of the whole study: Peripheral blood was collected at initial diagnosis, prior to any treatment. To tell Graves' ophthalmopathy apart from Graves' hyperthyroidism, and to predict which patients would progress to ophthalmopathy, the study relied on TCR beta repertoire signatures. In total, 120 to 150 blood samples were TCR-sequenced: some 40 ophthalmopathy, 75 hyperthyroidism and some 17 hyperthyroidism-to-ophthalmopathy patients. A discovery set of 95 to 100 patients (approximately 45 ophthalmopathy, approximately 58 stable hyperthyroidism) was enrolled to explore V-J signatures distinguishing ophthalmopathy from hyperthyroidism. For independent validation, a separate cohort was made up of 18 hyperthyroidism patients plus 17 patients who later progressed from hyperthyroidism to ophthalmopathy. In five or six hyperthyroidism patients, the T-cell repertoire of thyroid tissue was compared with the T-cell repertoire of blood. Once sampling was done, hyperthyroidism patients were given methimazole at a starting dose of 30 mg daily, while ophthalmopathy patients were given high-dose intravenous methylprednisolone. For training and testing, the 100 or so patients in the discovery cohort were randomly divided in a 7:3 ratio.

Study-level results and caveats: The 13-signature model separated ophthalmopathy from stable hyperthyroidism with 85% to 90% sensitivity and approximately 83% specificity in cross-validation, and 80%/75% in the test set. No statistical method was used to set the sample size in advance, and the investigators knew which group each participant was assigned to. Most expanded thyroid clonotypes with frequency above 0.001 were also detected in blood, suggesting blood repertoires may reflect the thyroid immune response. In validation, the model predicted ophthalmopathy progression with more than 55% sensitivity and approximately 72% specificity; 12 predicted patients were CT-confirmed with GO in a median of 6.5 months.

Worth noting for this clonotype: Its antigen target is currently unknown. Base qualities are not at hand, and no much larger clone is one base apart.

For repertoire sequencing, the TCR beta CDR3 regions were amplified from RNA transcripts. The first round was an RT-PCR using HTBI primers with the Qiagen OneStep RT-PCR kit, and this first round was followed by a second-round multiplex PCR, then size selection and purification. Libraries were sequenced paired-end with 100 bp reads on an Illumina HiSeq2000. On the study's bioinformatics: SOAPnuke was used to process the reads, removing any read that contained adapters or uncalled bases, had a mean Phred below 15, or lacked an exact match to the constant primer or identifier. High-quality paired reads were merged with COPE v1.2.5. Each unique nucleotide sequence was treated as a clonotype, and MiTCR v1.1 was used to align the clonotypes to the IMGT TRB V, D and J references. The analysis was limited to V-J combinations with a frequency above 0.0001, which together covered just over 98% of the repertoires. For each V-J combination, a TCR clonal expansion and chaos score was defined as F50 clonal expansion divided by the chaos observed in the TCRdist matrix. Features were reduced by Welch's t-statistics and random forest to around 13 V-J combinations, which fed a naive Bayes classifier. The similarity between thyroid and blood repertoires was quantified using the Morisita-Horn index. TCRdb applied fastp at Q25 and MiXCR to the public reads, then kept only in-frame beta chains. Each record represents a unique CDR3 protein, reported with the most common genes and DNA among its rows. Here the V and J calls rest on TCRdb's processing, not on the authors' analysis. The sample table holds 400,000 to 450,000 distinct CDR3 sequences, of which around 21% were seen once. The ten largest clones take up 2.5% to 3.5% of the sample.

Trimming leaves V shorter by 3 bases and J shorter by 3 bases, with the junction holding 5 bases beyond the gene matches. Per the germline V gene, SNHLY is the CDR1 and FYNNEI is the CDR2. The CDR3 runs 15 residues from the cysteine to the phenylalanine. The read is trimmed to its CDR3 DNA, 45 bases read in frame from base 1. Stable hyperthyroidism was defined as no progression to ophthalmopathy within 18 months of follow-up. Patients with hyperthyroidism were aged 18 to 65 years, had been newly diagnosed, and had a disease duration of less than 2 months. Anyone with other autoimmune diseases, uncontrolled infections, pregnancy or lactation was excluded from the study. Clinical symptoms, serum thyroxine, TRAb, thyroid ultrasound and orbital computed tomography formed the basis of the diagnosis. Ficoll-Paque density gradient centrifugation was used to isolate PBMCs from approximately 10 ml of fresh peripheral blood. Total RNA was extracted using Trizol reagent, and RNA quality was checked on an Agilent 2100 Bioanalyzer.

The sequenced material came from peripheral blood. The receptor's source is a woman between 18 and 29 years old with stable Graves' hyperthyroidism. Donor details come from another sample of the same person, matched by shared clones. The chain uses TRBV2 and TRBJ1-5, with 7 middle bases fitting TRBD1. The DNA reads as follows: TGTGCCAGCAGTGACGGACAGGAGACCAATCAGCCCCAGCATTTT. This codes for CASSDGQETNQPQHF. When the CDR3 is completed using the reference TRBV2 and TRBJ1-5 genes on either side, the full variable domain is EPEVTQTPSHQVTQMGQEVILRCVPISNHLYFYWYRQILGQKVEFLVSFYNNEISEKSEIFDDQFSVERPDGSNFTLKIRSTKLEDSAMYFCASSDGQETNQPQHFGDGTRLSIL.